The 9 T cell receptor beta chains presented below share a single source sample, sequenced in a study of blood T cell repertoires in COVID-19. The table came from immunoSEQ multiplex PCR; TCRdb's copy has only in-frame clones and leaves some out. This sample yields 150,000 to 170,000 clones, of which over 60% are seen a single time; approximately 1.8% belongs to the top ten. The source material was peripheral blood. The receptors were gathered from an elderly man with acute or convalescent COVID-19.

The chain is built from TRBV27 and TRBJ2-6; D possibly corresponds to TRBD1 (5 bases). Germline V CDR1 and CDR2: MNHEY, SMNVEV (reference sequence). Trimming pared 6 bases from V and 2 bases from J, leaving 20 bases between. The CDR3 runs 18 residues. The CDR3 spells CASSFIGQGGPGANVLTF. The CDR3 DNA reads TGTGCCAGCAGCTTTATCGGGCAGGGCGGCCCTGGGGCCAACGTCCTGACTTTC. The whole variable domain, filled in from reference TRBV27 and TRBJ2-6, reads EAQVTQNPRYLITVTGKKLTVTCSQNMNHEYMSWYRQDPGLGLRQIYYSMNVEVTDKGDVPEGYKVSRKEKRNFPLILESPSPNQTSLYFCASSFIGQGGPGANVLTFGAGSRLTVL.

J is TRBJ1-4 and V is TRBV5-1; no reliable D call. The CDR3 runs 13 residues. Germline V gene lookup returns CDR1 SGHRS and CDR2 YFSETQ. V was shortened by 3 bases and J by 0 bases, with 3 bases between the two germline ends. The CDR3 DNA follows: TGCGCCAGCAGCTCTGCAACTAATGAAAAACTGTTTTTT. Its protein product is CASSSATNEKLFF.

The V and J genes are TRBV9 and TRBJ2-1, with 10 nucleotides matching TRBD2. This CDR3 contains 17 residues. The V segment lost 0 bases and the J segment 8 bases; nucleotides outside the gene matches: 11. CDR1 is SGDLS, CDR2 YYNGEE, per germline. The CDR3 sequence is CASSVALSGGAIYEQFF. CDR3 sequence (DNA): TGTGCCAGCAGCGTAGCTCTCAGCGGGGGGGCGATCTATGAGCAGTTCTTC. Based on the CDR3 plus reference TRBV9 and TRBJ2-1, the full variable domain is DSGVTQTPKHLITATGQRVTLRCSPRSGDLSVYWYQQSLDQGLQFLIQYYNGEERAKGNILERFSAQQFPDLHSELNLSSLELGDSALYFCASSVALSGGAIYEQFFGPGTRLTVL.

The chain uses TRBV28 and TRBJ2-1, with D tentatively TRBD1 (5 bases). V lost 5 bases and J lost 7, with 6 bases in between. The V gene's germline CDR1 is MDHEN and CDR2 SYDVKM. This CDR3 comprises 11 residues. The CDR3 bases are TGTGCCAGCAGTCCAGGGAATGAGCAGTTCTTC. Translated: CASSPGNEQFF.

The CDR3 nucleotides are TGTGCCAGCAGTTACTGGGCCACAGATACGCAGTATTTT. Its translation is CASSYWATDTQYF. V is TRBV6-5 and J is TRBJ2-3; D unresolved. The CDR3 length is 13 residues. Germline values: CDR1 MNHEY, CDR2 SVGAGI. Trimming took 1 base from V and 2 from J, leaving 4 bases between them.

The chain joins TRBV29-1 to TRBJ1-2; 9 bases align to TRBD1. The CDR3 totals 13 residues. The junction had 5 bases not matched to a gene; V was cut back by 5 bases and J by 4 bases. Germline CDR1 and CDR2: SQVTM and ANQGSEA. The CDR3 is CSVRTGESYGYTF. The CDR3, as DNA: TGCAGCGTTCGGACAGGGGAGAGCTATGGCTACACCTTC.

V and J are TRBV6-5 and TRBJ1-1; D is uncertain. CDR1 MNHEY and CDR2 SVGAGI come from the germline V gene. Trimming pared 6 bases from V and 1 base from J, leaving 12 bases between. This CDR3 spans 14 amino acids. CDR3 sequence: CASSRSESNTEAFF. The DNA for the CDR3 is TGTGCCAGCAGCCGAAGCGAATCGAACACTGAAGCTTTCTTT.

CDR3 sequence: CASSEVTVNYGYTF. The DNA of the CDR3 is TGTGCCAGCAGTGAAGTGACAGTTAACTATGGCTACACCTTC. This sequence joins TRBV6-1 and TRBJ1-2; D perhaps matches TRBD1 (5 bases). CDR1 and CDR2 from the germline V gene are MNHNS and SASEGT. CDR3 length: 14 amino acids. Between the trimmed V and J ends, which lost 1 base and 1 base, there was a span of 7 bases.

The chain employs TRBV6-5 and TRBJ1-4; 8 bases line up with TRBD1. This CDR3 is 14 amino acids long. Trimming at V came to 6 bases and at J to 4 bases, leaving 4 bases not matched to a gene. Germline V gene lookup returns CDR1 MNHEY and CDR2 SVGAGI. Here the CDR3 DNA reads TGTGCCAGCAGACTGGACAGGGTTAATGAAAAACTGTTTTTT. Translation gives CASRLDRVNEKLFF.